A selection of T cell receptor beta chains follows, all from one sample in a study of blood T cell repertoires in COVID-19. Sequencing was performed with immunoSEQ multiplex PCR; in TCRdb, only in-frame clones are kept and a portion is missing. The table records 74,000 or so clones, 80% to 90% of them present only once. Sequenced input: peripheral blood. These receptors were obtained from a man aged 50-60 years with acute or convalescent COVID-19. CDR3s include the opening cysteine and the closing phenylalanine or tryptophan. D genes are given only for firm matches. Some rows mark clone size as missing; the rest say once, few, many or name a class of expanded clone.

CDR3: CASSFTQGVTDTEAFF
DNA: TGTGCCAGCAGCTTCACGCAGGGGGTCACGGACACTGAAGCTTTCTTT
D: TRBD1
V: TRBV5-5
J: TRBJ1-1
size: -

CDR3: CASITTGRNYGYTF
DNA: TGTGCCAGCATCACCACAGGGCGGAACTATGGCTACACCTTC
D: -
V: TRBV5-6
J: TRBJ1-2
size: -

CDR3: CASSTGGGYGYTF
DNA: TGTGCCAGTAGTACAGGTGGTGGGTATGGCTACACCTTC
D: -
V: TRBV19
J: TRBJ1-2
size: -

CDR3: CASSYVAGGLNTEAFF
DNA: TGTGCCAGCAGTTACGTGGCAGGGGGCTTGAACACTGAAGCTTTCTTT
D: TRBD1
V: TRBV6-5
J: TRBJ1-1
size: -

CDR3: CASSRGRAQYNEQFF
DNA: TGTGCCAGCTCCCGCGGGAGGGCCCAGTACAATGAGCAGTTCTTC
D: TRBD2
V: TRBV19
J: TRBJ2-1
size: -

CDR3: CATSRVAGGIGEQFF
DNA: TGTGCCACCAGTCGAGTAGCTGGGGGGATCGGTGAGCAGTTCTTC
D: -
V: TRBV24-1
J: TRBJ2-1
size: -

CDR3: CASSLEGSVGEQYF
DNA: TGTGCCAGCAGCTTAGAGGGCAGCGTGGGAGAGCAGTACTTC
D: -
V: TRBV7-3
J: TRBJ2-7
size: -

CDR3: CASSYVNVDTQYF
DNA: TGTGCCAGCAGTTATGTTAATGTGGATACGCAGTATTTT
D: -
V: TRBV6-2/TRBV6-3
J: TRBJ2-3
size: -

CDR3: CASTQGGIDSNQPQHF
DNA: TGTGCCAGCACCCAGGGAGGAATCGATAGCAATCAGCCCCAGCATTTT
D: -
V: TRBV28
J: TRBJ1-5
size: -

CDR3: CASSGQGDQPQHF
DNA: TGTGCCAGCAGTGGACAGGGTGATCAGCCCCAGCATTTT
D: TRBD1
V: TRBV12-3/TRBV12-4
J: TRBJ1-5
size: -

CDR3: CASSLAGTSSYNEQFF
DNA: TGTGCCAGCAGCTTGGCTGGGACAAGCTCCTACAATGAGCAGTTCTTC
D: -
V: TRBV5-6
J: TRBJ2-1
size: -

CDR3: CASSYVGRGGNQPQHF
DNA: TGTGCCAGCAGTTACGTCGGGAGGGGTGGCAATCAGCCCCAGCATTTT
D: -
V: TRBV27
J: TRBJ1-5
size: many

CDR3: CASSPGTDNNEQFF
DNA: TGTGCCAGCAGCCCCGGGACAGATAACAATGAGCAGTTCTTC
D: TRBD1
V: TRBV11-2
J: TRBJ2-1
size: -

CDR3: CASSSGLAGLHGDEQFF
DNA: TGCGCCAGCAGCTCGGGACTAGCGGGACTTCACGGGGATGAGCAGTTCTTC
D: TRBD2
V: TRBV5-1
J: TRBJ2-1
size: -

CDR3: CATSDPPIGTLGGYTF
DNA: TGTGCCACCAGTGATCCGCCAATCGGGACTTTAGGTGGCTACACCTTC
D: -
V: TRBV24-1
J: TRBJ1-2
size: -

CDR3: CASSTQTGIGYTF
DNA: TGTGCCAGCAGTACCCAGACAGGGATCGGCTACACCTTC
D: TRBD1
V: TRBV6-2/TRBV6-3
J: TRBJ1-2
size: -

CDR3: CASSPPPLMNTEAFF
DNA: TGTGCCAGCAGCCCTCCCCCCTTAATGAACACTGAAGCTTTCTTT
D: -
V: TRBV14
J: TRBJ1-1
size: -

CDR3: CASRRQGEGQPQHF
DNA: TGTGCCAGCAGGAGACAGGGGGAAGGTCAGCCCCAGCATTTT
D: TRBD1
V: TRBV2
J: TRBJ1-5
size: -

CDR3: CASSLSGRGSYEQYF
DNA: TGCGCCAGCAGCCTGAGCGGGAGAGGCTCCTACGAGCAGTACTTC
D: TRBD2
V: TRBV5-1
J: TRBJ2-7
size: few

CDR3: CAWTLGGNEQYF
DNA: TGTGCCTGGACCCTCGGGGGGAACGAGCAGTACTTC
D: TRBD2
V: TRBV30
J: TRBJ2-7
size: -

CDR3: CASSPPTSGSSRDTQYF
DNA: TGTGCCAGCAGTCCACCGACTAGCGGGAGTTCCAGAGATACGCAGTATTTT
D: TRBD2
V: TRBV28
J: TRBJ2-3
size: -

CDR3: CASGHDTEAFF
DNA: TGTGCCAGCGGCCACGACACTGAAGCTTTCTTT
D: -
V: TRBV27
J: TRBJ1-1
size: -

CDR3: CSVDSSGSEQYF
DNA: TGCAGCGTTGATAGTTCAGGAAGCGAGCAGTACTTC
D: -
V: TRBV29-1
J: TRBJ2-7
size: -

CDR3: CAISRSLDTEAFF
DNA: TGTGCCATCAGCAGGTCGTTGGACACTGAAGCTTTCTTT
D: -
V: TRBV10-3
J: TRBJ1-1
size: -

CDR3: CASSWGRGSDTQYF
DNA: TGCGCCAGCAGTTGGGGCAGGGGTTCAGATACGCAGTATTTT
D: -
V: TRBV5-1
J: TRBJ2-3
size: few

CDR3: CASTSTGTSGRVVADTQYF
DNA: TGTGCCAGTACCTCCACCGGGACTAGCGGGAGGGTGGTCGCAGATACGCAGTATTTT
D: TRBD2
V: TRBV19
J: TRBJ2-3
size: -

CDR3: CASSMAHATNEKLFF
DNA: TGTGCCAGTAGCATGGCCCATGCAACTAATGAAAAACTGTTTTTT
D: -
V: TRBV19
J: TRBJ1-4
size: -

CDR3: CATSDNTGRNQPQHF
DNA: TGTGCCACCAGTGATAACACAGGGAGAAATCAGCCCCAGCATTTT
D: -
V: TRBV24-1
J: TRBJ1-5
size: -

CDR3: CATSFTSGTYNEQFF
DNA: TGTGCCACCAGTTTTACTAGCGGGACTTACAATGAGCAGTTCTTC
D: TRBD2
V: TRBV24-1
J: TRBJ2-1
size: -

CDR3: CASSPGGGNQPQHF
DNA: TGTGCCAGCTCACCAGGGGGGGGCAATCAGCCCCAGCATTTT
D: -
V: TRBV18
J: TRBJ1-5
size: -

CDR3: CAWSVGGVNYGYIF
DNA: TGTGCCTGGAGTGTAGGGGGGGTTAACTATGGCTACATCTTC
D: -
V: TRBV30
J: TRBJ1-2
size: -

CDR3: CAWSDPQGTTGELFF
DNA: TGTGCCTGGAGTGATCCCCAGGGTACCACCGGGGAGCTGTTTTTT
D: -
V: TRBV30
J: TRBJ2-2
size: -

CDR3: CASSVNRDYSNQPQHF
DNA: TGTGCCAGCAGTGTGAACAGGGATTATAGCAATCAGCCCCAGCATTTT
D: -
V: TRBV2
J: TRBJ1-5
size: -

CDR3: CATSRERVTNTEAFF
DNA: TGTGCCACCAGCAGAGAGAGGGTCACGAACACTGAAGCTTTCTTT
D: -
V: TRBV15
J: TRBJ1-1
size: few

CDR3: CASSLGIRGRPPEQFF
DNA: TGCGCCAGCAGCTTGGGTATACGGGGGAGGCCGCCTGAGCAGTTCTTC
D: -
V: TRBV5-1
J: TRBJ2-1
size: -

CDR3: CASSTRDRVFDEQFF
DNA: TGTGCCAGTAGTACCCGGGACAGGGTCTTCGATGAGCAGTTCTTC
D: TRBD1
V: TRBV19
J: TRBJ2-1
size: -

CDR3: CASSSSGRRVGEQYF
DNA: TGTGCCAGCAGTTCGAGCGGGAGGCGCGTGGGGGAGCAGTACTTC
D: TRBD2
V: TRBV28
J: TRBJ2-7
size: -

CDR3: CASKGTGGYQPQHF
DNA: TGTGCCAGCAAGGGGACGGGGGGCTACCAGCCCCAGCATTTT
D: -
V: TRBV2
J: TRBJ1-5
size: -

CDR3: CASSQDDRVIYEQYF
DNA: TGCGCCAGCAGCCAAGATGACAGGGTAATCTACGAGCAGTACTTC
D: TRBD1
V: TRBV4-3
J: TRBJ2-7
size: -

CDR3: CASSQDRGGGRRMDTEAFF
DNA: TGCGCCAGCAGCCAAGATAGGGGCGGGGGGCGCAGGATGGACACTGAAGCTTTCTTT
D: -
V: TRBV4-1
J: TRBJ1-1
size: -

CDR3: CATSDGTTAYNEQFF
DNA: TGTGCCACCAGTGACGGGACTACAGCCTACAATGAGCAGTTCTTC
D: TRBD2
V: TRBV24-1
J: TRBJ2-1
size: -

CDR3: CASSNTGGTEAFF
DNA: TGTGCCAGTAGTAATACAGGGGGCACTGAAGCTTTCTTT
D: TRBD1
V: TRBV19
J: TRBJ1-1
size: -

CDR3: CASSLQGNTEAFF
DNA: TGTGCCAGCAGTTTACAGGGGAACACTGAAGCTTTCTTT
D: -
V: TRBV28
J: TRBJ1-1
size: few

CDR3: CATRGQGTEAFF
DNA: TGTGCCACCAGAGGACAGGGCACTGAAGCTTTCTTT
D: TRBD1
V: TRBV24-1
J: TRBJ1-1
size: -

CDR3: CASSPTDSALGSEQFF
DNA: TGTGCCAGCTCACCAACCGACTCCGCATTGGGTTCGGAGCAGTTCTTC
D: -
V: TRBV18
J: TRBJ2-1
size: once

CDR3: CASSHPRAGGNLYEQYF
DNA: TGTGCCAGCAGCCACCCTCGAGCCGGGGGAAACCTCTACGAGCAGTACTTC
D: -
V: TRBV4-2
J: TRBJ2-7
size: -

CDR3: CATMSTAGGQTQYF
DNA: TGTGCCACCATGTCGACAGCGGGTGGACAGACCCAGTACTTC
D: -
V: TRBV24-1
J: TRBJ2-5
size: -

CDR3: CASSVDLRETETQYF
DNA: TGTGCCAGCAGCGTAGATTTGCGGGAGACGGAGACCCAGTACTTC
D: TRBD2
V: TRBV9
J: TRBJ2-5
size: -

CDR3: CATADKNTEAFF
DNA: TGTGCCACGGCGGACAAGAACACTGAAGCTTTCTTT
D: -
V: TRBV21-1
J: TRBJ1-1
size: -